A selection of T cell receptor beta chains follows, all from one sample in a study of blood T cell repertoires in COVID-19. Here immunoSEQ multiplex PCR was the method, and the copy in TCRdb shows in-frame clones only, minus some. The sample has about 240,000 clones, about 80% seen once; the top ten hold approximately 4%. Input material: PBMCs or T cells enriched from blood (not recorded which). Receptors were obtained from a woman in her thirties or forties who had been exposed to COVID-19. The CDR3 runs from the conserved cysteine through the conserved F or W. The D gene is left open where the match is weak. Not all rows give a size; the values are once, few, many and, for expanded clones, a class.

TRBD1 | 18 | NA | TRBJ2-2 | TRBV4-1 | TGCGCCAGCAGCCAAGATCTTTCGAACAGGGGCAACTCCGGGGAGCTGTTTTTT | CASSQDLSNRGNSGELFF
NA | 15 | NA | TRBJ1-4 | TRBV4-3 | TGCGCCAGCAGCCAAGTGTGGCAGTTAAATGAAAAACTGTTTTTT | CASSQVWQLNEKLFF
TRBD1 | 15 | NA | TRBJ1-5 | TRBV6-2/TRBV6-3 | TGTGCCAGCAGTTACCCGACAGGGGGCAATCAGCCCCAGCATTTT | CASSYPTGGNQPQHF
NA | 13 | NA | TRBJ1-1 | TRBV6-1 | TGTGCCAGCAGTGAGCGGGGGATGACTGAAGCTTTCTTT | CASSERGMTEAFF
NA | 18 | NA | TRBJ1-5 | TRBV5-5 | TGTGCCAGCAGCTTGAACCCCGGGAGGTCCACAGGGAATCAGCCCCAGCATTTT | CASSLNPGRSTGNQPQHF
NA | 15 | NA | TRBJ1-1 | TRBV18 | TGTGCCAGCTCACCAGAGCTTATTCAGGGGTCGGGTGCTTTCTTT | CASSPELIQGSGAFF
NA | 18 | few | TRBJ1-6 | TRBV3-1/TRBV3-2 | TGTGCCAGCAGCCAGATAGGAGCGGGAGGCTCCTATAATTCACCCCTCCACTTT | CASSQIGAGGSYNSPLHF
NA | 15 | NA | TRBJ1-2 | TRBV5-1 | TGCGCCAGCAGCTTGGTCGGGGATATGGACTATGGCTACACCTTC | CASSLVGDMDYGYTF
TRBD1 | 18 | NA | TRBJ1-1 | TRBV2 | TGTGCCAGCTCCAGGCGGGGATTAAGGGGGACAGGGGACACTGAAGCTTTCTTT | CASSRRGLRGTGDTEAFF
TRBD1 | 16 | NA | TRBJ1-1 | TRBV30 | TGTGCCGGCGAGCCGGGACAGGGGCTTCTATACACTGAAGCTTTCTTT | CAGEPGQGLLYTEAFF
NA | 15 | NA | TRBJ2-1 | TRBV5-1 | TGCGCCAGCAGCATATCCGGGGGTCCCCTGAATGAGCAGTTCTTC | CASSISGGPLNEQFF
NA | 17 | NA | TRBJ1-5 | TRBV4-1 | TGCGCCAGCAGCCACCCGGGAGGCAGGGGAGGATCGCAGCCCCAGCATTTT | CASSHPGGRGGSQPQHF
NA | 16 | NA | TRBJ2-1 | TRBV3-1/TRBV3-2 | TGTGCCAGCAGCCAAGAATCCCTGTCAGACAACAATGAGCAGTTCTTC | CASSQESLSDNNEQFF
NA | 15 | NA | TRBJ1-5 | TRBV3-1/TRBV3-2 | TGTGCCAGCAGCCAAGGGCCAGGGAAAAATCAGCCCCAGCATTTT | CASSQGPGKNQPQHF
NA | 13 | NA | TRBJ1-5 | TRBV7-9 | TGTGCCAGCAGCTGGGACATAAATCAGCCCCAGCATTTT | CASSWDINQPQHF
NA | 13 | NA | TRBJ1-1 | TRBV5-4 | TGTGCCAGCAGCTTCCGGGGTAGCACTGAAGCTTTCTTT | CASSFRGSTEAFF
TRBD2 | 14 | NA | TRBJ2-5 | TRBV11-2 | TGTGCCAGCAGCCCCGGCGGGACTACAGAGACCCAGTACTTC | CASSPGGTTETQYF
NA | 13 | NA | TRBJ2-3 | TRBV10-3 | TGTGCCATCACCGAGCCGGTGACAGATACGCAGTATTTT | CAITEPVTDTQYF
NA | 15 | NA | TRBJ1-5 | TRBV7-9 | TGTGCCAGCAGCTTAACGGACCCTAGCTATCAGCCCCAGCATTTT | CASSLTDPSYQPQHF
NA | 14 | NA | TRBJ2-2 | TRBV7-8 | TGTGCCAGCTTGCGACAGATGAACACCGGGGAGCTGTTTTTT | CASLRQMNTGELFF
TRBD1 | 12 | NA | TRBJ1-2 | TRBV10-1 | TGCGCCAGCACTGGGACAGGCTATGGCTACACCTTC | CASTGTGYGYTF
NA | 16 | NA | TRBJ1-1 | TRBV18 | TGTGCCAGCTCGCCTTGGGGGCCGCAATTTAACACTGAAGCTTTCTTT | CASSPWGPQFNTEAFF
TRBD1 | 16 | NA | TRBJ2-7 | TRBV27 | TGTGCCAGCAGTTTACCAACCGGGACAGGAACCTACGAGCAGTACTTC | CASSLPTGTGTYEQYF
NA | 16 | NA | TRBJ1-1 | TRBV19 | TGTGCCAGTTCCGAAAGAGGGCGGGTTGAAGGCACTGAAGCTTTCTTT | CASSERGRVEGTEAFF
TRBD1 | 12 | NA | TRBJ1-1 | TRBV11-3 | TGTGCCAGCGCCGATGGACAGGGCGAGGCTTTCTTT | CASADGQGEAFF
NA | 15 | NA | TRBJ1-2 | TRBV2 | TGTGCCAGCAGTCCATATATCGACGGGAACTATGGCTACACCTTC | CASSPYIDGNYGYTF
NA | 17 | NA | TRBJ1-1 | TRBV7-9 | TGTGCCAGCAGCCCTCGGGACTCCTTTGGTCGGGGCACTGAAGCTTTCTTT | CASSPRDSFGRGTEAFF
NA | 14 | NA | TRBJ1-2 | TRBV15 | TGTGCCACCAGCAGAGTCGGGGGTGCCTATGGCTACACCTTC | CATSRVGGAYGYTF
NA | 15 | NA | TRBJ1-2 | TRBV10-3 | TGTGCCATCAGCCGGGTGGAACAGGGACCCTATGGCTACACCTTC | CAISRVEQGPYGYTF
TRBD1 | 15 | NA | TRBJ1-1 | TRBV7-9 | TGTGCCAGCAGCTTATTCGGACAGGGAGACACTGAAGCTTTCTTT | CASSLFGQGDTEAFF
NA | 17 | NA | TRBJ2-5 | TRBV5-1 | TGCGCCAGCAGACCGAACAACCGGGACACGTACCAAGAGACCCAGTACTTC | CASRPNNRDTYQETQYF
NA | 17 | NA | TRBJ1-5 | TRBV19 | TGTGCCAGTAGTATAGATCCTAACCCTAAGGGGAATCAGCCCCAGCATTTT | CASSIDPNPKGNQPQHF
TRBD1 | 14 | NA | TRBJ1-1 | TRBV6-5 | TGTGCCAGCAGTTTACAGGGGGTGTACACTGAAGCTTTCTTT | CASSLQGVYTEAFF
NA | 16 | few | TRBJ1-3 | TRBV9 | TGTGCCAGCAGCGTAGCCCCTGGACAGTCTGGAAACACCATATATTTT | CASSVAPGQSGNTIYF
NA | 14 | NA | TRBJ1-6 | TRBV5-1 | TGCGCCAGCAGCAAAACAGGGTGGAATTCACCCCTCCACTTT | CASSKTGWNSPLHF
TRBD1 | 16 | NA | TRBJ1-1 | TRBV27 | TGTGCCAGCAGTGTTACAGGGGGAGGAGGCTACACTGAAGCTTTCTTT | CASSVTGGGGYTEAFF
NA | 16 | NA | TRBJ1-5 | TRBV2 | TGTGCCAGCAGTGAACGACAGTTTGGGTCTCGCCAGCCCCAGCATTTT | CASSERQFGSRQPQHF
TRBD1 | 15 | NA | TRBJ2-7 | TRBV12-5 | TGTGCTAGTGGTCTGGGGACAGGCATTTCCTACGAGCAGTACTTC | CASGLGTGISYEQYF
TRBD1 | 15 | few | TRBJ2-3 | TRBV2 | TGTGCCACGTATGCCGGGACAGGGGTACCAGATACGCAGTATTTT | CATYAGTGVPDTQYF
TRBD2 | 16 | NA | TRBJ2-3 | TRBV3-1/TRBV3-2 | TGTGCCAGCAGCCCCGGGAGCGGGGGTATCGCAGATACGCAGTATTTT | CASSPGSGGIADTQYF
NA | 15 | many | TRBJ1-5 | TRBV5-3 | TGTGCCAGAAGTCATCCCTTCTCTCGAGATCAGCCCCAGCATTTT | CARSHPFSRDQPQHF
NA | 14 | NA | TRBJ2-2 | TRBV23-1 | TGCGCCAGCAGATTCACAGAAAACACCGGGGAGCTGTTTTTT | CASRFTENTGELFF
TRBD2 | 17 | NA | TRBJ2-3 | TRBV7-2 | TGTGCCAGCAGCCGGGGTTGGCGGGGGGCTTACACAGATACGCAGTATTTT | CASSRGWRGAYTDTQYF